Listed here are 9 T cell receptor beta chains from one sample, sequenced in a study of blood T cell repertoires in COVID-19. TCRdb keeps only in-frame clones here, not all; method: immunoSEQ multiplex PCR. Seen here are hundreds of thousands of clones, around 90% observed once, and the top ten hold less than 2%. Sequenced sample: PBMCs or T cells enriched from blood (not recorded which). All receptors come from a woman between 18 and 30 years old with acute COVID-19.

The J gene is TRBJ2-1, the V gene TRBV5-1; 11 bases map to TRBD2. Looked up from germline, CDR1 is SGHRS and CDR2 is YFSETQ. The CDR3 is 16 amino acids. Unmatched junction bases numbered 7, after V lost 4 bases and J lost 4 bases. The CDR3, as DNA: TGCGCCAGCAGCCGTATTAGCGGGAGGGCTTACAATGAGCAGTTCTTC. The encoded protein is CASSRISGRAYNEQFF.

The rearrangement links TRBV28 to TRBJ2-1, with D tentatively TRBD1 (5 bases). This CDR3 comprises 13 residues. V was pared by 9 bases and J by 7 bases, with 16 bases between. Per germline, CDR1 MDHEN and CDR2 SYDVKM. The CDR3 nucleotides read TGTGCCAGTTGGTTCGTAGGGGCAAATGAGCAGTTCTTC. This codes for CASWFVGANEQFF. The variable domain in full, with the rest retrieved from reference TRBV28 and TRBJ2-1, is DVKVTQSSRYLVKRTGEKVFLECVQDMDHENMFWYRQDPGLGLRLIYFSYDVKMKEKGDIPEGYSVSREKKERFSLILESASTNQTSMYLCASWFVGANEQFFGPGTRLTVL.

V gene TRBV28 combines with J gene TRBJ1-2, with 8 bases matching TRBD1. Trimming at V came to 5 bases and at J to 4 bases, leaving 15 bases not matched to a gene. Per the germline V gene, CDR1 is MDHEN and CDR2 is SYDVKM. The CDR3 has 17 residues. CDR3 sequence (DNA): TGTGCCAGCAGTCCAAGATCGACAGGGGCTCAATCCTATGGCTACACCTTC. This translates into CASSPRSTGAQSYGYTF.

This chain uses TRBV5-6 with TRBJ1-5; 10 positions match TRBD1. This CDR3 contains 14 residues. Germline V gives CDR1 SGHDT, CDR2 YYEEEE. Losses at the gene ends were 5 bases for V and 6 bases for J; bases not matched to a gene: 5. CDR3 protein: CASRRTGGSQPQHF. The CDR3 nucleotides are TGTGCCAGCAGGAGGACAGGGGGAAGTCAGCCCCAGCATTTT.

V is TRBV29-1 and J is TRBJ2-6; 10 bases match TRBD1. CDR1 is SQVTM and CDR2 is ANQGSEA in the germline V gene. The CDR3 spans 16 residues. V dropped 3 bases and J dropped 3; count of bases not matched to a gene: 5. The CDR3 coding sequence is TGCAGCGTTGAGACAGGGGGCGCAAGTGGGGCCAACGTCCTGACTTTC. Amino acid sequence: CSVETGGASGANVLTF.

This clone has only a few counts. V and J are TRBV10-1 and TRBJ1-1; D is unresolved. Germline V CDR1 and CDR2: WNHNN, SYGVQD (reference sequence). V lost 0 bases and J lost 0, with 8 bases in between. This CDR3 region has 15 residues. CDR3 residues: CASSESRHMNTEAFF. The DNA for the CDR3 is TGCGCCAGCAGTGAGTCCAGGCACATGAACACTGAAGCTTTCTTT.

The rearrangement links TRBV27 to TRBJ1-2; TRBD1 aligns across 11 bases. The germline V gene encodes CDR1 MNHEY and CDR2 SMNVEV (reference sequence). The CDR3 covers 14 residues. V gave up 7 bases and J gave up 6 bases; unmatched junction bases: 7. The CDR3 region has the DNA TGTGCCAGCACCTTGGGACAGGGGGTGGATGGCTACACCTTC. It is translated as CASTLGQGVDGYTF.

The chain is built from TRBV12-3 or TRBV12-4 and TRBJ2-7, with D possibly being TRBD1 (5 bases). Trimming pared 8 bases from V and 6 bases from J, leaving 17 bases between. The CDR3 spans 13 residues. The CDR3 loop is CASCGHFLGEQYF. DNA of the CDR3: TGTGCCAGCTGTGGACATTTCCTAGGCGAGCAGTACTTC.

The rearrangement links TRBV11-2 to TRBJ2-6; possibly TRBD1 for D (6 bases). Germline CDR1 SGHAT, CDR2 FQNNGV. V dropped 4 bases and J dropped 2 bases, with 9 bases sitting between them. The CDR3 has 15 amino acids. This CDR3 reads CASSYRQAGANVLTF. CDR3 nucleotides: TGTGCCAGCAGCTACAGACAGGCTGGGGCCAACGTCCTGACTTTC.